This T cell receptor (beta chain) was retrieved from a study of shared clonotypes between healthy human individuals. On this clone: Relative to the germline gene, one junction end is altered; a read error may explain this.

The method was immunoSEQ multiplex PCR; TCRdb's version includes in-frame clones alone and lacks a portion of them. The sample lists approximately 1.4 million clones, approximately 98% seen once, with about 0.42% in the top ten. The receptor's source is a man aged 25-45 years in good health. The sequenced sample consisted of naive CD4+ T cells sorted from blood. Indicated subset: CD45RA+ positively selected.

CDR3 region: CASSWTGGSGNTIYF. CDR3 bases: TGTGCCAGCAGTTGGACAGGGGGCTCTGGGAACACCATATATTTT. The chain couples TRBV2 to TRBJ1-3, with TRBD1 matching 11 bases. The CDR3 extends over 15 amino acids. Germline values: CDR1 SNHLY, CDR2 FYNNEI. Supplemented by reference TRBV2 and TRBJ1-3, the full variable domain reads EPEVTQTPSHQVTQMGQEVILRCVPISNHLYFYWYRQILGQKVEFLVSFYNNEISEKSEIFDDQFSVERPDGSNFTLKIRSTKLEDSAMYFCASSWTGGSGNTIYFGEGSWLTVV.